This TCR beta chain was sequenced for a study of CD8 T cells in Susac syndrome. An amount of RNA that ranged from roughly 0.5 to 1 ug was reverse transcribed with random hexamers. Across 54 Vbeta and 13 Jbeta, immunoSEQ multiplex PCR amplified TCR beta CDR3. TCRdb called the immunoSEQ multiplex PCR reads again in MiXCR, with one record for every CDR3 protein. The table has about 77,000 distinct CDR3 sequences, roughly 91% seen once. CDR1 and CDR2 (germline): LGHNT, FRNRAP. V lost 6 bases to trimming and J lost 3 bases; unmatched junction nucleotides: 4. CDR3 length: 13 residues. The J gene is TRBJ1-1, the V gene TRBV12-5; 7 nucleotides match TRBD1. The sequence was obtained from a human donor with Susac syndrome. The sample consisted of CD4+ T cells from PBMCs. The CDR3 loop reads CASGSGGDTEAFF. CDR3 sequence (DNA): TGTGCTAGTGGCTCAGGGGGAGACACTGAAGCTTTCTTT.